The 23 T cell receptor beta chains presented below share a single source sample, sequenced in a study of identical twins. TCRdb processed the 5' RACE reads anew with MiXCR; each CDR3 protein has one entry. In the table there are roughly 690,000 distinct CDR3 sequences, 21% of which are singletons. These records were also assigned to another study, of T cells expressing NK-cell markers.

Sequenced sample: PBMCs. All receptors derive from a young woman in good health.

The chain combines TRBV9 with TRBJ2-3; tentatively, D is TRBD2 (6 bases). Trimming took 1 base from V and 4 from J, leaving 13 bases between them. The CDR3 covers 15 residues. The V gene's germline CDR1 is SGDLS and CDR2 YYNGEE. The CDR3 sequence is CASSVIGGPPDTQYF. CDR3 nucleotides: TGTGCCAGCAGCGTAATTGGAGGGCCCCCAGATACGCAGTATTTT.

The V and J genes are TRBV29-1 and TRBJ2-2, with 11 bases matching TRBD2. The CDR3 extends over 17 amino acids. Germline CDR1 SQVTM, CDR2 ANQGSEA. J gave up 5 bases and V 6 bases, and 14 bases lay outside the gene matches. This chain's CDR3 is CSVPSGSGRAVTGELFF. In nucleotides, the CDR3 is TGCAGCGTCCCAAGTGGTAGCGGGAGGGCCGTGACCGGGGAGCTGTTTTTT.

This clonotype has only a few counts. The chain couples TRBV6-2 or TRBV6-3 to TRBJ2-1; D is possibly TRBD2 (5 bases). V lost 7 bases and J 4 bases, leaving 11 bases between the germline ends. Germline V gene sequence: CDR1 MNHEY, CDR2 SVGEGT. There are 13 residues in the CDR3. The CDR3 bases are TGTGCCAGCAAACTAGACGGATACAATGAGCAGTTCTTC. Translation: CASKLDGYNEQFF.

This clonotype was detected ten times or more. A clone one base away is much larger, so this may be a read error. The chain is built from TRBV11-2 and TRBJ2-3; D not certain. The CDR3 is made up of 11 amino acids. Germline CDR1 is SGHAT and CDR2 is FQNNGV. V gave up 5 bases and J gave up 5 bases, with 5 bases separating them. In DNA form, the CDR3 reads TGTGCCAGCAGCCTCATAGATACGCAGTATTTT. As protein: CASSLIDTQYF.

V and J are TRBV20-1 and TRBJ2-7; D may be TRBD2 (5 bases). Trimming cost V 5 bases and J 0 bases, with 17 bases left between them. Germline V gene data show CDR1 as DFQATT and CDR2 as SNEGSKA (reference sequence). CDR3 length: 15 residues. CDR3 sequence: CSAGRGPRSSYEQYF. In DNA form, the CDR3 reads TGCAGTGCTGGCCGCGGGCCCAGGAGCTCCTACGAGCAGTACTTC.

This sequence joins TRBV4-1 and TRBJ1-1; TRBD1 is a possible D gene (6 bases). There are 16 residues in the CDR3. Germline lookup yields CDR1 MGHRA and CDR2 YSYEKL. Trimming removed 4 bases at V and 7 bases at J, with 22 bases between. CDR3 sequence: CASSPHGPSGQYEAFF. The DNA for the CDR3 is TGCGCCAGCAGCCCTCACGGGCCTTCAGGACAGTATGAAGCTTTCTTT.

This clonotype was seen a few times. In DNA, the CDR3 is TGTGCCAGCAGTTCTTCCGGGACCAAGTACGGATTGTCGGATGAGCAGTTCTTC. Translating gives CASSSSGTKYGLSDEQFF. The chain links TRBV12-3 or TRBV12-4 to TRBJ2-1; D may match TRBD1 or TRBD2 (5 bases each). The CDR3 runs 18 residues. The V and J ends lost 4 bases and 8 bases respectively, with 27 bases between them.

This clonotype was seen only a few times. The genes are TRBV12-3 or TRBV12-4 and TRBJ2-1, with 9 bases identical to TRBD2. V was clipped by 1 base and J by 15 bases; unmatched bases: 10. This CDR3 is 14 amino acids long. CDR3 DNA: TGTGCCAGCAGTTTAGAAGCTAGCGGGACGGTGGGGTTCTTC. Its protein product is CASSLEASGTVGFF.

This clonotype was picked up a small number of times. This chain links TRBV20-1 with TRBJ2-3; 7 positions match TRBD2. V dropped 0 bases and J dropped 4; count of bases not matched to a gene: 7. The CDR3 is made up of 15 amino acids. The germline V gene has CDR1 DFQATT and CDR2 SNEGSKA (reference sequence). This CDR3 reads CSARDPGLAADTQYF. The CDR3 DNA sequence: TGCAGTGCTAGAGATCCGGGGCTAGCGGCAGATACGCAGTATTTT.

V gene TRBV10-3 combines with J gene TRBJ2-2; maybe TRBD1 (5 bases). The V and J ends lost 0 bases and 7 bases respectively, with 15 bases between them. The CDR3 is 16 residues long. Germline V gene sequence: CDR1 ENHRY, CDR2 SYGVKD. CDR3 bases: TGTGCCATCAGTGAGTCGAAGGGGCCCTCACTCGGGGAGCTGTTTTTT. Translation gives CAISESKGPSLGELFF.

On this clonotype itself: One end of the junction is discordant with germline, which a read error may explain. The gene calls are TRBV9 and TRBJ2-7, with a tentative D call TRBD1 (5 bases). The germline V gene has CDR1 SGDLS and CDR2 YYNGEE. This CDR3 is 11 amino acids long. The CDR3 here is CASSRAGSVTF. DNA of the CDR3: TGTGCCAGCAGCAGAGCAGGGTCCGTGACCTTC.

The V and J genes are TRBV21-1 and TRBJ2-7. TRBV21-1 is classified as a pseudogene. The CDR3 has 10 residues. The CDR3 sequence: CASATPQEYF. The CDR3 nucleotides are TGTGCCAGCGCCACACCTCAAGAGTACTTC.

This clonotype was counted many times. The V call is TRBV7-8, the J call TRBJ2-2, with 8 bases identical to TRBD2. Germline values: CDR1 SGHVS, CDR2 FQNEAQ. Trimming cost V 2 bases and J 4 bases; bases outside gene matches: 3. The CDR3 extends over 15 amino acids. The CDR3 sequence: CASSLRGGGTGELFF. In DNA form, the CDR3 reads TGTGCCAGCAGCTTACGGGGGGGCGGCACCGGGGAGCTGTTTTTT.

The chain couples TRBV11-1 to TRBJ2-4, with 7 bases lining up with TRBD1. The J segment lost 2 bases and the V segment lost 5 bases, leaving 18 bases of the junction unmatched. The CDR3 is 19 residues long. The V gene's germline CDR1 is SGHAT and CDR2 FQDESV (reference sequence). CDR3 sequence: CASSETGTAAFNSKNIQYF. In nucleotides, the CDR3 is TGTGCCAGCAGCGAAACCGGGACAGCTGCGTTCAACTCCAAAAACATTCAGTACTTC.

The V and J genes are TRBV10-3 and TRBJ2-7; TRBD2 matches 9 bases. Germline trimming cut 1 base from V and 2 bases from J; bases unmatched to any gene: 6. The CDR3 extends over 16 amino acids. The germline CDR1 and CDR2 sequences are ENHRY and SYGVKD. CDR3 sequence: CAISELASGATYEQYF. As DNA, the CDR3 is TGTGCCATCAGTGAGTTGGCTAGCGGGGCGACCTACGAGCAGTACTTC.

This chain uses TRBV20-1 with TRBJ2-1, with 9 bases matching TRBD2. After removal of 0 bases from V and 7 bases from J, the junction contained 10 bases not matched to a gene. The CDR3 is 16 residues long. Germline lookup yields CDR1 DFQATT and CDR2 SNEGSKA (reference sequence). The CDR3 here is CSARDPGGGAWNEQFF. CDR3 coding DNA: TGCAGTGCTAGAGATCCCGGCGGGGGGGCATGGAATGAGCAGTTCTTC.

This clonotype has at least ten counts. The rearrangement links TRBV25-1 to TRBJ2-1, with unresolved D. The V and J ends lost 9 bases and 3 bases respectively, with 12 bases between them. CDR3 length: 13 residues. Germline values: CDR1 MGHDK, CDR2 SYGVNS. CDR3 sequence (DNA): TGTGCCAGTAGTAGCACCGGCTACAATGAGCAGTTCTTC. As protein: CASSSTGYNEQFF.

This clonotype has just a few counts. This chain connects TRBV30 to TRBJ2-7; 13 bases match TRBD2. The CDR3 is 15 amino acids. Trimming cost V 3 bases and J 4 bases; bases outside gene matches: 6. From germline, CDR1 is GTSNPN and CDR2 SVGIG (reference sequence). The CDR3 bases are TGTGCCTGGAGCTTTGGACTAGCGGGAGTTTACGAGCAGTACTTC. Its translation: CAWSFGLAGVYEQYF.

J is TRBJ2-5 and V is TRBV19, with a weak D call TRBD2 (6 bases). The CDR3 is 16 amino acids. The germline V and J ends were trimmed by 2 bases and 6 bases, with 19 bases remaining between them. The germline V gene has CDR1 LNHDA and CDR2 SQIVND (reference sequence). The CDR3 region is CASSIQVGSVVQTQYF. Written as DNA, the CDR3 is TGTGCCAGTAGTATACAAGTCGGGAGTGTAGTACAGACCCAGTACTTC.

This clonotype has more than one count but fewer than ten. The chain combines TRBV7-2 with TRBJ1-2; unclear D gene. V gave up 6 bases and J gave up 6 bases, with 11 bases separating them. Per germline, CDR1 SGHTA and CDR2 FQGNSA. The CDR3 loop spans 12 amino acids. The CDR3 loop is CASRMSEHGYTF. The CDR3 bases are TGTGCCAGCAGGATGTCGGAACATGGCTACACCTTC.

The chain recombines TRBV14 with TRBJ1-3; D gene ambiguous. The CDR3 runs to 14 residues. Trimming took 1 base from V and 4 from J, leaving 8 bases between them. CDR1 and CDR2 from the germline V gene are SGHDN and FVKESK. CDR3 protein: CASSQGLLGNTIYF. In nucleotides, the CDR3 is TGTGCCAGCAGCCAAGGATTGTTGGGAAACACCATATATTTT.

The chain links TRBV9 to TRBJ2-3; the D is unclear. Trimming removed 0 bases from V and 1 base from J, with 6 bases in between. This CDR3 region has 14 residues. Germline CDR1 SGDLS, CDR2 YYNGEE. As DNA, the CDR3 is TGTGCCAGCAGCGTAGACCTAGGCACAGATACGCAGTATTTT. Amino acid sequence: CASSVDLGTDTQYF.

This clonotype was recorded at least ten times. The chain joins TRBV20-1 to TRBJ2-3; 8 nucleotides align to TRBD2. CDR3 size: 14 residues. J gave up 4 bases and V 4 bases, and 7 bases lay outside the gene matches. The germline V gene has CDR1 DFQATT and CDR2 SNEGSKA (reference sequence). CDR3 DNA sequence: TGCAGTGCTAAAGAAGCGGGAGCAGCAGATACGCAGTATTTT. Residues: CSAKEAGAADTQYF.